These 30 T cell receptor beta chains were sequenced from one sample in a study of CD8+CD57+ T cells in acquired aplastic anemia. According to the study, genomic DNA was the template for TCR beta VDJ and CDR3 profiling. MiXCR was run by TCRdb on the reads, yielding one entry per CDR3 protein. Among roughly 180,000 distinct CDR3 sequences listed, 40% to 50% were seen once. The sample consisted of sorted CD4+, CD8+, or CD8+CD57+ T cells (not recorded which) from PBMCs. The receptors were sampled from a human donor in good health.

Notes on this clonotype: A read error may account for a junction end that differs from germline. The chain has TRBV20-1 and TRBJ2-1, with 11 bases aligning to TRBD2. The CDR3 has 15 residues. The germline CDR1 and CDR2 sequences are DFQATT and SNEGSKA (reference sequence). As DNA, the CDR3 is TGCAGTGCTAGCCCTCTAGCGGGGGGACACAATGAGCAGCTCTTC. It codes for CSASPLAGGHNEQLF.

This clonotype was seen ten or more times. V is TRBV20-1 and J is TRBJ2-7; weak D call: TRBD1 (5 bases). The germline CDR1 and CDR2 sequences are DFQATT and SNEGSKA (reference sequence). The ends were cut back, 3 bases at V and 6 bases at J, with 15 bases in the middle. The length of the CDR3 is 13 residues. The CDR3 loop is CSARRWEGAEQYF. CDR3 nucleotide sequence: TGCAGTGCTAGGAGGTGGGAAGGGGCCGAGCAGTACTTC.

This CDR3 reads CASSLLASGIQIDTQYF. CDR3 nucleotides: TGTGCCAGCAGCTTATTAGCTAGCGGGATACAGATAGATACGCAGTATTTT. The chain has TRBV11-3 and TRBJ2-3, with 9 bases aligning to TRBD2. With 2 bases clipped from V and 5 bases from J, the junction kept 11 bases outside the gene matches. CDR1 is SGHNT, CDR2 YENEEA, per germline. The CDR3 spans 17 residues.

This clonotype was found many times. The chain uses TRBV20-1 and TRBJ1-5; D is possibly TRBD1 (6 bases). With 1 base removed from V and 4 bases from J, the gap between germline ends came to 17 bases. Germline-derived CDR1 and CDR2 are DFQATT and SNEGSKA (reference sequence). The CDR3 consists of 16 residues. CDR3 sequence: CSARVIRRGANQPQHF. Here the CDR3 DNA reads TGCAGTGCTAGAGTAATAAGGAGGGGGGCTAATCAGCCCCAGCATTTT.

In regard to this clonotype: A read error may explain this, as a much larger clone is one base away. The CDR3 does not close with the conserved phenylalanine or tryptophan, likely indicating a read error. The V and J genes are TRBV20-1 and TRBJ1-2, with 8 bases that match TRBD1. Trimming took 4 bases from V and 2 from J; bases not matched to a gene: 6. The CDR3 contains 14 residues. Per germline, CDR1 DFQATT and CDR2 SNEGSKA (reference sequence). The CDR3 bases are TGCAGTGCTACGCCGGGACAGGCGAACTATGGCTACACCCTC. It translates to CSATPGQANYGYTL.

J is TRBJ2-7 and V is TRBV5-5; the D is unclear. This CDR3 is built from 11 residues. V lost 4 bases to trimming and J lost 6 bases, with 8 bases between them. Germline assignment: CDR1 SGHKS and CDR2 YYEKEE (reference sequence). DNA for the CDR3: TGTGCCAGCAGCATGACCCTCGAGCAGTACTTC. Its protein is CASSMTLEQYF.

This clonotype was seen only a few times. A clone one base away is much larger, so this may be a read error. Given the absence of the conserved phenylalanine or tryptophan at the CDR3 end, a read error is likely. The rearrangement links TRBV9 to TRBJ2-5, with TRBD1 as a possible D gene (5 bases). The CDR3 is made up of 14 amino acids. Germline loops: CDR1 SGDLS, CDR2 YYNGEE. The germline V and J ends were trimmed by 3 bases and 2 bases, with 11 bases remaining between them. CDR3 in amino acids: CASSARQNQETQYL. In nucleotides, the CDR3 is TGTGCCAGCAGCGCACGACAGAATCAAGAGACCCAGTACCTC.

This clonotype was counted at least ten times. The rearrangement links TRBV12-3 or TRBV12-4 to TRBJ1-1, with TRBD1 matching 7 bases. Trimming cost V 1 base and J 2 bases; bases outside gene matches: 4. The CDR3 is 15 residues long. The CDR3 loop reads CASSLGTGSNTEAFF. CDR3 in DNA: TGTGCCAGCAGTTTAGGGACAGGTAGTAACACTGAAGCTTTCTTT.

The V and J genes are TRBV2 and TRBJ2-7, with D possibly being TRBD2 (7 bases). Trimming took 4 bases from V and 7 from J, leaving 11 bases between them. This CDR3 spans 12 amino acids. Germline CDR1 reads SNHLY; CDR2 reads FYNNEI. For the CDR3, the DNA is TGTGCCAGCAGTGGGAGGGGGGGGGAGCAGTACTTC. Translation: CASSGRGGEQYF. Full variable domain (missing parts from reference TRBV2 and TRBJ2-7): EPEVTQTPSHQVTQMGQEVILRCVPISNHLYFYWYRQILGQKVEFLVSFYNNEISEKSEIFDDQFSVERPDGSNFTLKIRSTKLEDSAMYFCASSGRGGEQYFGPGTRLTVT.

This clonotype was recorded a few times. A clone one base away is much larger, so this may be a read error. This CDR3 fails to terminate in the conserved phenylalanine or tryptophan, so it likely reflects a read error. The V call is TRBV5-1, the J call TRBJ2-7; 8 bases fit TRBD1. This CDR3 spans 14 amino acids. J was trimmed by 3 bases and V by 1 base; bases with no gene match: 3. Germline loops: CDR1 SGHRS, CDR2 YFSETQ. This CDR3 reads CASSLHGQGYEQYL. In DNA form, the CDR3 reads TGCGCCAGCAGCTTGCACGGACAGGGCTACGAGCAGTACCTC.

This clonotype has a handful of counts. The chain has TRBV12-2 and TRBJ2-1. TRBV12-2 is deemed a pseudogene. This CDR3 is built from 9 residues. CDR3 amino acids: CASFREQFF. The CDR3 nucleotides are TGTGCAAGTTTTCGTGAGCAGTTCTTC.

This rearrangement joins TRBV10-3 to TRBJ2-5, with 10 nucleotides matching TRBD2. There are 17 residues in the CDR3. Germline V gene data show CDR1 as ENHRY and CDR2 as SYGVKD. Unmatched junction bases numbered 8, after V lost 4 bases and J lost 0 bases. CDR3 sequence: CAISAAPGLANQETQYF. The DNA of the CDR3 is TGTGCCATCAGTGCCGCACCGGGACTAGCGAACCAAGAGACCCAGTACTTC.

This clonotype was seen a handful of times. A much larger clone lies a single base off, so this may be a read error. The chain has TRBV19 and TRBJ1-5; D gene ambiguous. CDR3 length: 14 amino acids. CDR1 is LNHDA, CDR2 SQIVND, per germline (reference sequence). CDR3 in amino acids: CASSLTTGNQHQHF. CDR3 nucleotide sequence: TGTGCCAGTAGCCTGACGACGGGCAATCAGCACCAGCATTTT.

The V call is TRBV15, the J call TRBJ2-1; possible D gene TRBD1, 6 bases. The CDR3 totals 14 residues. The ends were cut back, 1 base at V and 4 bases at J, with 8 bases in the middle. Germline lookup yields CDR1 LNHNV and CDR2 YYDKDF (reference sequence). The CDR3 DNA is TGTGCCACCAGCAGAGGGACAGCTTACAATGAGCAGTTCTTC. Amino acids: CATSRGTAYNEQFF.

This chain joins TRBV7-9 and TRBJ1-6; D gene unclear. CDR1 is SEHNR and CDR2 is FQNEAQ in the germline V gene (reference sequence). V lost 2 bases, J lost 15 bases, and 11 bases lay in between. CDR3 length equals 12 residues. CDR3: CASSLRVASLHF. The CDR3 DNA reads TGTGCCAGCAGCTTAAGGGTGGCTAGCCTCCACTTT.

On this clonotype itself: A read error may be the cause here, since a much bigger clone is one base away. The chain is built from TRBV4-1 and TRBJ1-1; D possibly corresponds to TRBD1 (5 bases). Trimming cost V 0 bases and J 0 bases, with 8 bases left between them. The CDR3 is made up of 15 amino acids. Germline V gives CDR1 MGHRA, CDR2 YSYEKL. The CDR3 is CASSQDRQLNTEAFF. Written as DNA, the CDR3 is TGCGCCAGCAGCCAAGACAGACAGCTGAACACTGAAGCTTTCTTT.

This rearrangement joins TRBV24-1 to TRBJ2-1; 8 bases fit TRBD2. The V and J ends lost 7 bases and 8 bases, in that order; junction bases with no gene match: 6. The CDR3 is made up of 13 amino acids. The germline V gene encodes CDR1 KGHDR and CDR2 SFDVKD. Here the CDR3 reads CATSGRAIYEQFF. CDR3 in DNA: TGTGCCACCAGCGGGAGGGCTATCTATGAGCAGTTCTTC.

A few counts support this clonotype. The CDR3 DNA reads as TGTGCCTGGAGTCCCCAAGAGACCCAGTACTTC. This translates into CAWSPQETQYF. The chain recombines TRBV30 with TRBJ2-5; unclear D gene. Germline loops: CDR1 GTSNPN, CDR2 SVGIG (reference sequence). The CDR3 spans 11 residues. Trimming shortened V by 2 bases and J by 1 base, and 2 bases separated the two germline ends.

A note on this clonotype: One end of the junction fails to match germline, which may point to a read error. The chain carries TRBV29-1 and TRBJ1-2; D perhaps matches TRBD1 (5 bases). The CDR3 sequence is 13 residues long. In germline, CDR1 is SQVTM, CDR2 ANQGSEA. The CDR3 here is CSVERQRVYGHTF. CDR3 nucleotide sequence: TGCAGCGTTGAGAGACAGCGCGTTTATGGCCACACCTTC.

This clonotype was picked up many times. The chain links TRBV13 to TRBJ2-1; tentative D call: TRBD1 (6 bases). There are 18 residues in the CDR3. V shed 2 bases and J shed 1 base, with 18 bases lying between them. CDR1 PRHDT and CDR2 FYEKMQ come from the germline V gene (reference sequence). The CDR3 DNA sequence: TGTGCCAGCAGCTTACCAGGGGACGTTTCTACATCCTACAATGAGCAGTTCTTC. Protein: CASSLPGDVSTSYNEQFF.

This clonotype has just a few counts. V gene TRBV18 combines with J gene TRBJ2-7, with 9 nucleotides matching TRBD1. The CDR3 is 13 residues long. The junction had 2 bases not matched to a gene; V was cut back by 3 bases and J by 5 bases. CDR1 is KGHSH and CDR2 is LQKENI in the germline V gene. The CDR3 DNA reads TGTGCCAGCTCACCGGGACAGGGAGACGAGCAGTACTTC. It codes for CASSPGQGDEQYF.

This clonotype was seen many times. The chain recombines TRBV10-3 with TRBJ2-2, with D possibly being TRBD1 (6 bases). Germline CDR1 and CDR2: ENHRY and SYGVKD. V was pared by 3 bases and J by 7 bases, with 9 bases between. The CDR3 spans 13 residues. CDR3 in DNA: TGTGCCATCAGTGACAGACAGGTCGGGGAGCTGTTTTTT. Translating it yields CAISDRQVGELFF.

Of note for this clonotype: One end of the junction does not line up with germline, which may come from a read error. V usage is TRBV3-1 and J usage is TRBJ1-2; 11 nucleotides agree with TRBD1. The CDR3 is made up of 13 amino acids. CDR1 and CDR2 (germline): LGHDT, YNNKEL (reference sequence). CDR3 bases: TGTGCCAGCAGCGACCGGGACAGGGGGGAACCAGGCTTC. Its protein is CASSDRDRGEPGF.

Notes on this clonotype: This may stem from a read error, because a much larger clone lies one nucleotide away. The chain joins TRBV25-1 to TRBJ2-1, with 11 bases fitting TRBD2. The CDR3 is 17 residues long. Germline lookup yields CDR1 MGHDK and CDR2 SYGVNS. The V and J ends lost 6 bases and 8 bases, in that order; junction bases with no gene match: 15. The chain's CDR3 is CASSVGPFSGRGDEQFF. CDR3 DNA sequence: TGTGCCAGCAGCGTAGGACCCTTTAGCGGGAGGGGGGATGAGCAGTTCTTC.

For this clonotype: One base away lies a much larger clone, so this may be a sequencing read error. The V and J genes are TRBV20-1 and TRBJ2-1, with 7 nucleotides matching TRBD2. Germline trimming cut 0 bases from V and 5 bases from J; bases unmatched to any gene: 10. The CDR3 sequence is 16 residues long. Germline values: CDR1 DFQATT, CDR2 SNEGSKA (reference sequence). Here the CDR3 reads CSARDLSGTGHNEQFF. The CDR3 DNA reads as TGCAGTGCTAGAGATCTGAGCGGGACCGGCCACAATGAGCAGTTCTTC.

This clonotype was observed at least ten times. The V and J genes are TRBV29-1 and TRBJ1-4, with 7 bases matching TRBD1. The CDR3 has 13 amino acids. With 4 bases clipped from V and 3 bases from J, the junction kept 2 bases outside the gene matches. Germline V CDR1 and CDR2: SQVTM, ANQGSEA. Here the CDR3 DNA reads TGCAGCGTTGGAGGGACAGCTAATGAAAAACTGTTTTTT. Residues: CSVGGTANEKLFF. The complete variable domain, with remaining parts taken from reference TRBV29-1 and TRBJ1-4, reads SAVISQKPSRDICQRGTSLTIQCQVDSQVTMMFWYRQQPGQSLTLIATANQGSEATYESGFVIDKFPISRPNLTFSTLTVSNMSPEDSSIYLCSVGGTANEKLFFGSGTQLSVL.

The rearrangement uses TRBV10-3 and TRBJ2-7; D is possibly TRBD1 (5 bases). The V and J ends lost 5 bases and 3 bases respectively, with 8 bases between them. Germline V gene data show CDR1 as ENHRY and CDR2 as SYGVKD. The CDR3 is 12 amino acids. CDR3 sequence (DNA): TGTGCCATCAGTCCAGACAGCTACGAGCAGTACTTC. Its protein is CAISPDSYEQYF.

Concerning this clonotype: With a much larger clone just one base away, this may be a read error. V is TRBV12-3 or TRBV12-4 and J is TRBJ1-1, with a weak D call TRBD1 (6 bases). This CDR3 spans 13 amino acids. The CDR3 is CASSPTGLPEASF. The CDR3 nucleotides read TGTGCCAGCAGTCCAACAGGGTTGCCTGAAGCTTCCTTT.

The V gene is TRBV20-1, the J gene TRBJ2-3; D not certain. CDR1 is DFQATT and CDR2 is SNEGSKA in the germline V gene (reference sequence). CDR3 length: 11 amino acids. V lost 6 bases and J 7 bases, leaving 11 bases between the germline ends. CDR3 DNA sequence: TGCAGTGCCAGTAGGCTATATACGCAGTATTTT. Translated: CSASRLYTQYF.

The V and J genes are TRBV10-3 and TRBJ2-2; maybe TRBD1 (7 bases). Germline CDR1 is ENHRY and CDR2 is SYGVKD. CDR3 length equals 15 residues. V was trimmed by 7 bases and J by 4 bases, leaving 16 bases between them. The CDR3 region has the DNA TGTGCCATCACGGAGGAGGGGGCCACCACCGGGGAGCTGTTTTTT. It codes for CAITEEGATTGELFF.